Described below is a single T cell receptor (beta chain) sequence and its context. Its specificity is not known. The sample comes from a study of cytomegalovirus exposure and HLA in healthy donors. Trimming cost V 0 bases and J 3 bases; bases outside gene matches: 1. CDR1 SGHRS and CDR2 YFSETQ come from the germline V gene. The CDR3 has 15 amino acids. Whole-study results and caveats: A later analysis linked a missense DCLRE1C variant to TCR beta V- and J-gene trimming.

13 Jbeta primers and 60 Vbeta primers were used for the PCR. Sequencing was performed with immunoSEQ multiplex PCR; in TCRdb, only in-frame clones are kept and a portion is missing. The sample consists of about 140,000 clones, approximately 82% of them appearing once. The sequence was obtained from a man between 18 and 29 years old in good health and CMV-seropositive. Sequenced input: PBMCs. The chain links TRBV5-1 to TRBJ2-7, with 12 bases fitting TRBD2. The CDR3 DNA follows: TGCGCCAGCAGCTTGGAGACTAGCGGGAGCTACGAGCAGTACTTC. This encodes CASSLETSGSYEQYF.